This T cell receptor (beta chain) was sequenced during a study of shared clonotypes between healthy human individuals. Whole-study findings and limits: Sorted-subset sequencing was shown by rarefaction to be incomplete despite large depth.

For this clone: Antigen: not known.

TCRdb keeps only in-frame clones here, not all; method: immunoSEQ multiplex PCR. This table has a few million clones, over 85% appearing once. The CDR3 length is 18 residues. Per the germline V gene, CDR1 is SGHTA and CDR2 is FQGTGA. Trimming at V came to 2 bases and at J to 4 bases, leaving 11 bases not matched to a gene. The sequencing sample was made of naive CD4+ T cells from PBMCs. Subset denoted: CD45RA+ positively selected. The chain has TRBV7-3 and TRBJ2-2; 9 bases align to TRBD2. The clonotype was recovered from a man between 18 and 29 years old in good health. Some clones in this sample may be carry-over from other donors' samples. Here the CDR3 reads CASSLGARASGATGELFF. The CDR3 DNA reads as TGTGCCAGCAGCTTAGGCGCCCGGGCTAGCGGGGCCACCGGGGAGCTGTTTTTT. Complete variable domain (other parts from reference TRBV7-3 and TRBJ2-2): GAGVSQTPSNKVTEKGKYVELRCDPISGHTALYWYRQSLGQGPEFLIYFQGTGAADDSGLPNDRFFAVRPEGSVSTLKIQRTERGDSAVYLCASSLGARASGATGELFFGEGSRLTVL.